These 19 T cell receptor beta chains share one sample of origin, sequenced in a study of cytomegalovirus exposure and HLA in healthy donors. 13 Jbeta primers and 60 Vbeta primers were used for the PCR. The repertoire was sequenced with immunoSEQ multiplex PCR; TCRdb's copy has only in-frame clones and lacks some. Here the sample spans roughly 150,000 clones, around 77% being singletons. Source material: PBMCs. All receptors derive from a middle-aged woman in good health and CMV-seronegative.

The genes are TRBV7-6 and TRBJ2-7, with D unclear. The V end lost 5 bases, the J end lost 0 bases, and 14 bases lay between the germline ends. Germline CDR1 is SGHVS and CDR2 is FNYEAQ. This CDR3 spans 15 amino acids. CDR3 sequence: CASSLWAGPSYEQYF. CDR3 DNA sequence: TGTGCCAGCAGCCTATGGGCTGGTCCCTCCTACGAGCAGTACTTC.

As DNA, the CDR3 is TGTGCCAGCAGCCTGCCCGGAGGTTACAATGAGCAGTTCTTC. It translates to CASSLPGGYNEQFF. This chain links TRBV27 with TRBJ2-1; perhaps TRBD2 as D (5 bases). Germline V lookup: CDR1 MNHEY, CDR2 SMNVEV (reference sequence). The CDR3 sequence is 14 residues long. The V end was cut by 6 bases, the J end by 4 bases, with 13 bases between.

The gene calls are TRBV18 and TRBJ1-2; 7 nucleotides agree with TRBD1. J was trimmed by 1 base and V by 6 bases; bases with no gene match: 11. The CDR3 contains 16 residues. Germline lookup yields CDR1 KGHSH and CDR2 LQKENI. CDR3 region: CASSTGQTTFNYGYTF. Here the CDR3 DNA reads TGTGCCAGCTCCACGGGACAGACGACCTTTAACTATGGCTACACCTTC.

The CDR3: CASSARRGTGELFF. The CDR3 nucleotides are TGTGCCAGCAGCGCACGGAGAGGGACCGGGGAGCTGTTTTTT. This chain uses TRBV7-3 with TRBJ2-2; maybe TRBD2 (5 bases). Between the trimmed V and J ends, which lost 5 bases and 5 bases, there was a span of 12 bases. Germline CDR1 reads SGHTA; CDR2 reads FQGTGA. There are 14 residues in the CDR3.

This clone was seen only a few times. CDR3 residues: CASSLSPSYGYTF. The CDR3 nucleotides are TGTGCCAGCAGCTTAAGCCCGAGCTATGGCTACACCTTC. The rearrangement links TRBV7-3 to TRBJ1-2, with D uncertain. V dropped 1 base and J dropped 4 bases, with 7 bases sitting between them. This CDR3 spans 13 amino acids. The germline V gene has CDR1 SGHTA and CDR2 FQGTGA.

CDR3 amino acids: CASSDLGTANYEQYF. The CDR3 DNA is TGTGCCAGCAGTGACCTCGGGACAGCCAACTACGAGCAGTACTTC. The rearrangement links TRBV6-1 to TRBJ2-7; 7 positions match TRBD1. The CDR3 spans 15 residues. Germline loops: CDR1 MNHNS, CDR2 SASEGT. The V and J ends lost 3 bases and 3 bases, in that order; junction bases with no gene match: 8.

This chain connects TRBV27 to TRBJ1-5; no firm D call. Germline CDR1 and CDR2: MNHEY and SMNVEV (reference sequence). The CDR3 has 13 residues. V lost 4 bases and J 0 bases, leaving 4 bases between the germline ends. CDR3 amino acids: CASSSYSNQPQHF. The DNA of the CDR3 is TGTGCCAGCAGTTCTTATAGCAATCAGCCCCAGCATTTT.

Concerning this clone itself: At the DNA level, this CDR3 is encoded by other sequences in the same sample as well. This chain links TRBV5-1 with TRBJ1-2; D may be TRBD1 (5 bases). Per germline, CDR1 SGHRS and CDR2 YFSETQ. Trimming removed 4 bases at V and 1 base at J, with 8 bases between. There are 13 residues in the CDR3. CDR3 region: CASSADSNYGYTF. The CDR3 bases are TGCGCCAGCAGCGCAGACAGTAACTATGGCTACACCTTC.

This clone came up a few times. The chain employs TRBV19 and TRBJ1-5, with D hard to call. V was clipped by 6 bases and J by 7 bases, with 16 bases between them. The CDR3 is 14 amino acids. Germline CDR1 is LNHDA and CDR2 is SQIVND (reference sequence). CDR3 nucleotides: TGTGCCAGTAGCAAAACCCGGGAAGGCCAGCCCCAGCATTTT. The encoded protein is CASSKTREGQPQHF.

The CDR3 region is CAWRTGRETQYF. CDR3 in DNA: TGTGCCTGGAGGACAGGGAGAGAGACCCAGTACTTC. This chain uses TRBV30 with TRBJ2-5, with 7 positions matching TRBD1. Per the germline V gene, CDR1 is GTSNPN and CDR2 is SVGIG (reference sequence). There are 12 residues in the CDR3. V dropped 3 bases and J dropped 4; count of bases not matched to a gene: 2.

The rearrangement links TRBV6-6 to TRBJ1-1; no reliable D call. The V gene's germline CDR1 is MNHNY and CDR2 SVGAGI (reference sequence). The CDR3 is 13 residues long. V lost 2 bases and J 1 base, leaving 5 bases between the germline ends. The CDR3 DNA reads as TGTGCCAGCAGTTACCCCCAGAACACTGAAGCTTTCTTT. Its protein product is CASSYPQNTEAFF.

V and J are TRBV5-4 and TRBJ2-5; D remains unclear. Germline CDR1 reads SGHNT; CDR2 reads YYREEE (reference sequence). The V end lost 1 base, the J end lost 1 base, and 11 bases lay between the germline ends. The CDR3 runs 15 residues. CDR3 in DNA: TGTGCCAGCAGCTTGTTCGGTAGTCTCCAAGAGACCCAGTACTTC. Amino acid sequence: CASSLFGSLQETQYF.

This clone was seen just once. V gene TRBV9 combines with J gene TRBJ1-2; TRBD1 aligns across 10 bases. Germline CDR1 and CDR2: SGDLS and YYNGEE. The CDR3 is made up of 15 amino acids. V was clipped by 0 bases and J by 8 bases; unmatched bases: 7. For the CDR3, the DNA is TGTGCCAGCAGCGTAGGTACCGGGACAGGGGTAGGCTACACCTTC. Translated: CASSVGTGTGVGYTF.

V is TRBV7-3 and J is TRBJ1-1; TRBD1 aligns across 9 bases. V lost 3 bases, J lost 5 bases, and 13 bases stayed unmatched. The CDR3 is made up of 17 amino acids. Germline V gives CDR1 SGHTA, CDR2 FQGTGA. CDR3 coding DNA: TGTGCCAGCAGCTTGACTTCCTCACAGGGGGCGCGGACTGAAGCTTTCTTT. The encoded protein is CASSLTSSQGARTEAFF.

This chain links TRBV30 with TRBJ2-3, with 10 bases matching TRBD2. Germline CDR1 GTSNPN, CDR2 SVGIG (reference sequence). V lost 3 bases, J lost 1 base, and 4 bases stayed unmatched. The length of the CDR3 is 15 residues. This CDR3 reads CAWRAGLAGTDTQYF. CDR3 nucleotide sequence: TGTGCCTGGAGGGCAGGACTAGCGGGCACAGATACGCAGTATTTT.

The chain carries TRBV27 and TRBJ2-7; a weak D match, TRBD2 (5 bases). Germline assignment: CDR1 MNHEY and CDR2 SMNVEV (reference sequence). The CDR3 spans 15 residues. Trimming removed 6 bases from V and 3 bases from J, with 18 bases in between. The CDR3, as DNA: TGTGCCAGCAGCCGGAACGGTGGACTGATCTACGAGCAGTACTTC. It yields the protein CASSRNGGLIYEQYF.

The V and J genes are TRBV4-1 and TRBJ2-7; TRBD2 might be the D (7 bases). Trimming left V 1 base short and J 5 bases short, with 12 bases between. The CDR3 length is 14 residues. Per germline, CDR1 MGHRA and CDR2 YSYEKL. The CDR3 DNA follows: TGCGCCAGCAGCCAAGCGCGGGGGCCCGACGAGCAGTACTTC. Its protein is CASSQARGPDEQYF.

The CDR3 protein is CASSSTWTSTDTQYF. The CDR3 DNA follows: TGTGCCAGTAGTTCGACATGGACTAGCACAGATACGCAGTATTTT. This chain connects TRBV19 to TRBJ2-3; maybe TRBD2 (5 bases). CDR1 and CDR2 (germline): LNHDA, SQIVND (reference sequence). The V and J ends lost 5 bases and 0 bases respectively, with 12 bases between them. The CDR3 length is 15 residues.

The rearrangement joins TRBV7-2 to TRBJ2-3, with TRBD2 matching over 11 bases. Trimming at V came to 7 bases and at J to 3 bases, leaving 6 bases not matched to a gene. CDR1 is SGHTA and CDR2 is FQGNSA in the germline V gene. The CDR3 covers 15 residues. This CDR3 is CASTALAGVTDTQYF. Written as DNA, the CDR3 is TGTGCCAGCACCGCACTAGCGGGAGTTACAGATACGCAGTATTTT.